Listed below are T cell receptor beta chains from one sample, sequenced in a study of technical replicates of blood from a few donors. Method: immunoSEQ multiplex PCR; TCRdb's copy keeps in-frame clones and lacks some. The sample yields nearly 80,000 clones, 85% to 95% seen once. Source material: T cells isolated from PBMCs. These receptors were taken from a human donor in good health. The CDR3 runs from the conserved cysteine through the conserved F or W. A D gene is named only where the DNA matches it firmly. A clone size is listed for some rows: how often the clone was seen (once, few, many), or a class if it is expanded.

d_gene,abundance,v_gene,j_gene,CDR3nt,CDR3aa
TRBD2,.,TRBV19,TRBJ2-7,TGTGCCAGTAGTACTAGCGGGGCCTCCTACGAGCAGTACTTC,CASSTSGASYEQYF
.,.,TRBV6-5,TRBJ2-1,TGTGCCAGCAGTCCACTTTCCGAGGGCAATGAGCAGTTCTTC,CASSPLSEGNEQFF
.,.,TRBV20-1,TRBJ1-5,TGCAGTGCTATAGCAAATCAGCCCCAGCATTTT,CSAIANQPQHF
TRBD1,.,TRBV16,TRBJ1-1,TGTGCCAGCAGCCAATCACGATTAGACAGGGGTGGGACTGAAGCTTTCTTT,CASSQSRLDRGGTEAFF
.,.,TRBV9,TRBJ2-1,TGTGCCAGCAGCGTCGAGAGCTCCTACAATGAGCAGTTCTTC,CASSVESSYNEQFF
.,.,TRBV10-3,TRBJ1-3,TGTGCCATCAGCAGGGGTTCAGGAAACACCATATATTTT,CAISRGSGNTIYF
.,.,TRBV5-1,TRBJ2-5,TGCGCCAGCAGCTTGCAGGTATCTCAAGAGACCCAGTACTTC,CASSLQVSQETQYF
.,.,TRBV5-1,TRBJ2-7,TGCGCCAGCAGCTTGGAAGCAGGGTCCTACGAGCAGTACTTC,CASSLEAGSYEQYF
TRBD2,.,TRBV9,TRBJ2-3,TGTGCCAGCAGCGTAAGTAGCGGGGCATGGGGCACAGATACGCAGTATTTT,CASSVSSGAWGTDTQYF
.,once,TRBV30,TRBJ1-1,TGTGCCTGGAGTGTATCCCCTGGGGGGGCGAGAAATGGAGCTTTCTTT,CAWSVSPGGARNGAFF
TRBD1,.,TRBV29-1,TRBJ2-3,TGCAGCGTTAAGCTCAGGGACAGGCCGAACGGTTGGTTGGATACGCAGTATTTT,CSVKLRDRPNGWLDTQYF
.,.,TRBV7-9,TRBJ1-3,TGTGCCAGCAGCAAAAAAACAGGCCTCTCTGGAAACACCATATATTTT,CASSKKTGLSGNTIYF
.,.,TRBV6-1,TRBJ1-1,TGTGCCAGCACGGCGGGAAGCACTGAAGCTTTCTTT,CASTAGSTEAFF
TRBD1,.,TRBV7-6,TRBJ2-7,TGTGCCAGCAGCATTAACACCGGGACAGCCCCCTACGAGCAGTACTTC,CASSINTGTAPYEQYF
.,.,TRBV28,TRBJ2-3,TGTGCTTGTCGGCAGGGCTCAGATACGCAGTATTTT,CACRQGSDTQYF
.,.,TRBV9,TRBJ2-7,TGTGCCAGCAGCCCTTATACCGGGACTTTCTCCTACGAGCAGTACTTC,CASSPYTGTFSYEQYF
TRBD1,.,TRBV2,TRBJ1-2,TGTGCCAGGGACAGGACGGAGAATGGCTACACCTTC,CARDRTENGYTF
TRBD1,.,TRBV4-3,TRBJ1-2,TGCGCCAGCAGCCATTTAATTGGGACAGGGGATGATGGCTACACCTTC,CASSHLIGTGDDGYTF
TRBD2,.,TRBV27,TRBJ2-7,TGTGCCAGCAGTTTCCATACTAGCGGGAGGAGCCTCTCCGAGCAGTACTTC,CASSFHTSGRSLSEQYF